Listed below are T cell receptor beta chains from one sample, sequenced in a study of lymphopenia after photon versus proton radiotherapy. The data were produced by immunoSEQ multiplex PCR, yet TCRdb's version contains in-frame clones alone and is incomplete. The sample includes roughly 29,000 clones, 87% of them seen just once. The material was peripheral blood, obtained from a patient treated with proton-based radiotherapy. These receptors all come from a woman in her sixties with cholangiocarcinoma. Some clones in this sample may be carry-over from other donors' samples. Both conserved end residues are part of each CDR3. A D gene is named only where the DNA matches it firmly. Rows may omit the clone size; those that give it use once, few, many or a size class.

d_gene	abundance	v_gene	j_gene	CDR3nt	CDR3aa
TRBD1	once	TRBV15	TRBJ1-4	TGTGCCACCAGCAGGACGGGACAGGGGGTCGAAAAACTGTTTTTT	CATSRTGQGVEKLFF
TRBD2	.	TRBV11-2	TRBJ2-1	TGTGCCAGCAGCTTTCCGGGGTGGCGGGAGGGTTACAATGAGCAGTTCTTC	CASSFPGWREGYNEQFF
.	few	TRBV27	TRBJ2-3	TGTGCCAGCAGTTTAGGGGGAACCGGCTCGTATACGCAGTATTTT	CASSLGGTGSYTQYF
.	.	TRBV11-2	TRBJ2-3	TGTGCCAGCAGCAACGGGGGGTCGGGGGCGTTGGATACGCAGTATTTT	CASSNGGSGALDTQYF
TRBD1	.	TRBV2	TRBJ2-3	TGTGCCAGCACCCTACAGGGGTATTGGACAGATACGCAGTATTTT	CASTLQGYWTDTQYF
.	.	TRBV2	TRBJ2-1	TGTGCCAGCAAGGGTTTGGATGAGCAGTTCTTC	CASKGLDEQFF
.	.	TRBV18	TRBJ1-2	TGTGCCAGCTCACCAAAGGGAGGGGGAGATGGTGGCTACACCTTC	CASSPKGGGDGGYTF
TRBD1	once	TRBV5-1	TRBJ2-7	TGCGCCAGCAGCCCTGGGACAGGGCCGGCCTACGAGCAGTACTTC	CASSPGTGPAYEQYF
TRBD2	.	TRBV4-1	TRBJ2-3	TGCGCCAGCAGCCCACTAGCGGGGGCCTCAGATACGCAGTATTTT	CASSPLAGASDTQYF
.	.	TRBV9	TRBJ2-5	TGTGCCAGCAGCGCACAGGGAAGGCAAGAGACCCAGTACTTC	CASSAQGRQETQYF